A single sample gave rise to the 10 T cell receptor beta chains below, sequenced in a study of naive and memory T cell subsets. The beta constant-region primer was an equimolar mix of two oligonucleotides covering TRBC1 and TRBC2. The ligated cDNA underwent four PCR rounds using SP2 and nested alpha and beta constant-region primers. Each CDR3 protein is one row after TCRdb ran MiXCR on the UMI-ligation and nested PCR reads. Of over 30,000 distinct CDR3 sequences listed, around 18% are singletons. The sequencing sample was made of effector memory CD4+ T cells from blood. As to subset: effector memory, CD45RA- CD27-. Receptors were obtained from a human donor in good health.

This clonotype was found a few times. V gene TRBV5-6 combines with J gene TRBJ1-2; the D gene is possibly TRBD1 (6 bases). The CDR3 has 14 residues. Trimming pared 1 base from V and 4 bases from J, leaving 11 bases between. Germline-derived CDR1 and CDR2 are SGHDT and YYEEEE. CDR3 sequence (DNA): TGTGCCAGCAGCTTGTCCCAGGGGTTCTATGGCTACACCTTC. This sequence encodes CASSLSQGFYGYTF.

This clonotype was counted a few times. This chain links TRBV3-1 with TRBJ1-3, with D hard to call. Germline V lookup: CDR1 LGHDT, CDR2 YNNKEL (reference sequence). This CDR3 spans 13 amino acids. Trimming left V 1 base short and J 4 bases short, with 5 bases between. Here the CDR3 reads CASSQVAGNTIYF. The CDR3 nucleotides are TGTGCCAGCAGCCAAGTCGCAGGAAACACCATATATTTT.

This clonotype has a handful of counts. V gene TRBV5-6 combines with J gene TRBJ2-3; no clear D gene. The CDR3 is 14 amino acids. V lost 4 bases and J lost 6, with 15 bases in between. Germline-derived CDR1 and CDR2 are SGHDT and YYEEEE. The CDR3 DNA reads TGTGCCAGCAGCGACGGTCCCGGACGCGATACGCAGTATTTT. It yields the protein CASSDGPGRDTQYF.

This clonotype was counted at least ten times. The V call is TRBV20-1, the J call TRBJ1-3; tentative D call: TRBD1 (6 bases). CDR3 length: 18 residues. The germline V and J ends were trimmed by 0 bases and 1 base, with 19 bases remaining between them. Per the germline V gene, CDR1 is DFQATT and CDR2 is SNEGSKA (reference sequence). CDR3 amino acids: CSARDLRGLRVSGNTIYF. CDR3 coding DNA: TGCAGTGCTAGAGACCTTCGGGGGCTGAGAGTGTCTGGAAACACCATATATTTT.

This clonotype was seen a few times. The chain is built from TRBV12-3 or TRBV12-4 and TRBJ2-3; no reliable D call. Trimming took 6 bases from V and 9 from J, leaving 10 bases between them. The CDR3 loop spans 11 amino acids. CDR3 sequence: CASRMEGTQYF. The CDR3 nucleotides are TGTGCCAGCAGGATGGAAGGGACGCAGTATTTT.

The chain uses TRBV7-8 and TRBJ2-7, with D unresolved. This CDR3 has 14 amino acids. V lost 5 bases, J lost 3 bases, and 14 bases lay in between. Germline-derived CDR1 and CDR2 are SGHVS and FQNEAQ. Here the CDR3 DNA reads TGTGCCAGCAGCCCAAAGACTGCGAGCTACGAGCAGTACTTC. It specifies CASSPKTASYEQYF.

In this sample, this clonotype turned up a few times. The V call is TRBV10-1, the J call TRBJ2-3, with D possibly TRBD1 on 6 matching bases. Trimming took 0 bases from V and 10 from J, leaving 11 bases between them. The CDR3 covers 13 residues. CDR1 and CDR2 (germline): WNHNN, SYGVQD (reference sequence). The CDR3 loop is CASSESGKGAQYF. The CDR3 DNA follows: TGCGCCAGCAGTGAGTCGGGAAAGGGGGCGCAGTATTTT.

This clonotype was seen a handful of times. This CDR3 is CASLRGAPEAFF. The CDR3, as DNA: TGTGCCAGCTTAAGAGGGGCGCCTGAAGCTTTCTTT. The V gene is TRBV6-1, the J gene TRBJ1-1; D might be TRBD1 (5 bases). CDR3 length: 12 amino acids. Germline loops: CDR1 MNHNS, CDR2 SASEGT. V dropped 8 bases and J dropped 6 bases, with 13 bases sitting between them.

This clonotype occurred a few times. The chain carries TRBV28 and TRBJ1-5; 10 bases fit TRBD1. Trimming cost V 5 bases and J 0 bases; bases outside gene matches: 10. The CDR3 has 18 residues. Germline loops: CDR1 MDHEN, CDR2 SYDVKM. For the CDR3, the DNA is TGTGCCAGCAGTACCTCGACAGGGGGCCGATATAGCAATCAGCCCCAGCATTTT. Protein product: CASSTSTGGRYSNQPQHF. The full variable domain, completed using reference TRBV28 and TRBJ1-5, is DVKVTQSSRYLVKRTGEKVFLECVQDMDHENMFWYRQDPGLGLRLIYFSYDVKMKEKGDIPEGYSVSREKKERFSLILESASTNQTSMYLCASSTSTGGRYSNQPQHFGDGTRLSIL.

This chain uses TRBV10-2 with TRBJ1-6; a possible D gene is TRBD1 (6 bases). Germline V gene data show CDR1 as WSHSY and CDR2 as SAAADI. V was clipped by 4 bases and J by 7 bases, with 11 bases between them. The CDR3 has 14 amino acids. CDR3 nucleotide sequence: TGCGCCAGCAGTGGATTGACAGGAAATTCACCCCTCCACTTT. Protein: CASSGLTGNSPLHF.